The next 27 T cell receptor beta chains were all read from a single sample in a study of CD8+ T cells in alopecia areata. Specified treatment: oral pan-JAK inhibitor, 5-10 mg twice daily. Extraction of RNA preceded its reverse transcription into cDNA, which served as the sequencing template. Sequencing used immunoSEQ multiplex PCR; TCRdb keeps in-frame clones, though not all of them. The repertoire consists of roughly 170,000 clones, with under 60% occurring once and the leading ten covering 10% to 15%. Sequenced here: CD8+ T cells sorted from blood, sampled at week 24, from a patient treated with tofacitinib. The receptor source for this set is a human donor with alopecia areata.

The chain employs TRBV7-2 and TRBJ2-7, with 7 bases matching TRBD2. Losses at the gene ends were 5 bases for V and 3 bases for J; bases not matched to a gene: 4. The CDR3 spans 13 residues. Germline assignment: CDR1 SGHTA and CDR2 FQGNSA. The CDR3 nucleotides are TGTGCCAGCAGCGGGGGGGAAGTCTACGAGCAGTACTTC. Its translation is CASSGGEVYEQYF.

This clone was detected only a few times. The rearrangement uses TRBV5-1 and TRBJ2-2; D call uncertain. The ends were cut back, 0 bases at V and 3 bases at J, with 3 bases in the middle. The germline CDR1 and CDR2 sequences are SGHRS and YFSETQ. The CDR3 totals 13 residues. CDR3 sequence (DNA): TGCGCCAGCAGCTTGGATGACACCGGGGAGCTGTTTTTT. Amino acid sequence: CASSLDDTGELFF.

The rearrangement links TRBV19 to TRBJ1-5; D possibly corresponds to TRBD1 (5 bases). V gave up 1 base and J gave up 0 bases, with 13 bases separating them. Germline V gene sequence: CDR1 LNHDA, CDR2 SQIVND (reference sequence). This CDR3 is built from 17 residues. The DNA of the CDR3 is TGTGCCAGTAGTATAGTGGGGCGGTCGCGTAGCAATCAGCCCCAGCATTTT. Residues: CASSIVGRSRSNQPQHF.

The chain joins TRBV30 to TRBJ1-2, with TRBD1 identical over 8 bases. Trimming removed 5 bases from V and 2 bases from J; junction bases left unmatched: 4. The length of the CDR3 is 13 residues. CDR1 is GTSNPN and CDR2 is SVGIG in the germline V gene (reference sequence). Here the CDR3 DNA reads TGTGCCTGGCGGGACAGGTCGAACTATGGCTACACCTTC. This encodes CAWRDRSNYGYTF.

The chain carries TRBV27 and TRBJ2-7; a possible D gene is TRBD2 (5 bases). This CDR3 contains 16 residues. Per the germline V gene, CDR1 is MNHEY and CDR2 is SMNVEV (reference sequence). Trimming removed 6 bases at V and 4 bases at J, with 22 bases between. Here the CDR3 DNA reads TGTGCCAGCAGCCGCTTTACTGACTGGGAGATTTACGAGCAGTACTTC. It translates to CASSRFTDWEIYEQYF.

CDR3 sequence reads: CASRHSTSADTGELFF. The CDR3 bases are TGTGCCAGCAGGCACTCAACTAGCGCCGACACCGGGGAGCTGTTTTTT. The chain joins TRBV7-8 to TRBJ2-2, with 7 bases that match TRBD2. Per germline, CDR1 SGHVS and CDR2 FQNEAQ. This CDR3 comprises 16 residues. Trimming removed 6 bases from V and 3 bases from J; junction bases left unmatched: 10.

The rearrangement links TRBV5-6 to TRBJ1-6; 11 positions match TRBD1. Germline V gene lookup returns CDR1 SGHDT and CDR2 YYEEEE. The CDR3 has 16 amino acids. V dropped 2 bases and J dropped 9; count of bases not matched to a gene: 7. In DNA, the CDR3 is TGTGCCAGCAGCTTTGGGACAGGGGGTTTGGGTTCACCCCTCCACTTT. This sequence encodes CASSFGTGGLGSPLHF.

V usage is TRBV13 and J usage is TRBJ2-3; D gene unclear. The V gene lost 5 bases and the J gene lost 6 bases, with 18 bases spanning the gap. This CDR3 contains 15 residues. Germline V CDR1 and CDR2: PRHDT, FYEKMQ (reference sequence). The CDR3 reads CASSALASRRDTQYF. The CDR3 coding sequence is TGTGCCAGCAGCGCCCTGGCTTCGAGGCGGGATACGCAGTATTTT.

The chain recombines TRBV4-1 with TRBJ2-5; D is ambiguous. Germline CDR1 and CDR2: MGHRA and YSYEKL. CDR3 size: 17 residues. V lost 0 bases, J lost 1 base, and 15 bases lay in between. CDR3: CASSQDPTGGSQETQYF. The CDR3 bases are TGCGCCAGCAGCCAAGATCCGACTGGCGGATCCCAAGAGACCCAGTACTTC.

A single count supports this clone. The rearrangement uses TRBV5-6 and TRBJ2-3; D ambiguous. The CDR3 loop spans 13 amino acids. Trimming took 3 bases from V and 6 from J, leaving 11 bases between them. CDR1 SGHDT and CDR2 YYEEEE come from the germline V gene. CDR3 residues: CASSSYSADTQYF. CDR3 nucleotide sequence: TGTGCCAGCAGCTCCTATTCGGCCGATACGCAGTATTTT.

This chain joins TRBV13 and TRBJ1-5; D uncertain. V was pared by 5 bases and J by 6 bases, with 14 bases between. The germline gives CDR1 PRHDT, CDR2 FYEKMQ (reference sequence). This CDR3 region has 14 residues. CDR3 sequence (DNA): TGTGCCAGCAGCCTGGGAACATCCGCTCAGCCCCAGCATTTT. Translated, it gives CASSLGTSAQPQHF.

This chain's CDR3 is CASSLGLGTDTQYF. The CDR3 coding sequence is TGTGCCAGCAGCTTGGGTCTGGGTACAGATACGCAGTATTTT. This chain uses TRBV5-6 with TRBJ2-3; D is unclear. The CDR3 consists of 14 residues. The V end was cut by 0 bases, the J end by 3 bases, with 8 bases between. Per germline, CDR1 SGHDT and CDR2 YYEEEE.

Remarks on this clone: Other DNA sequences of this sample code for an identical CDR3. This rearrangement joins TRBV4-1 to TRBJ1-2, with D unresolved. The CDR3 is 13 residues long. In germline, CDR1 is MGHRA, CDR2 YSYEKL. Deletions cut 0 bases from V and 8 bases from J, with 10 bases between. The CDR3 sequence: CASSQDGDRGYTF. CDR3 nucleotide sequence: TGCGCCAGCAGCCAAGACGGGGATAGGGGCTACACCTTC.

The V call is TRBV5-6, the J call TRBJ2-4, with D tentatively TRBD2 (5 bases). The V end was cut by 6 bases, the J end by 1 base, with 20 bases between. Per germline, CDR1 SGHDT and CDR2 YYEEEE. This CDR3 spans 17 amino acids. The CDR3 loop reads CASNRAAGAKAKNIQYF. The CDR3 bases are TGTGCCAGCAATCGGGCCGCGGGTGCTAAGGCCAAAAACATTCAGTACTTC.

This clone came up once. The chain uses TRBV11-3 and TRBJ2-5; D is ambiguous. Germline CDR1 and CDR2: SGHNT and YENEEA. CDR3 length equals 16 residues. Trimming removed 6 bases at V and 0 bases at J, with 17 bases between. DNA of the CDR3: TGTGCCAGCAGTGCCGACTGGATGAAGTACCAAGAGACCCAGTACTTC. Amino acid sequence: CASSADWMKYQETQYF.

This clone came up a few times. The chain is built from TRBV10-3 and TRBJ2-1; TRBD1 matches at 7 bases. CDR3 length: 14 amino acids. With V trimmed by 6 bases and J by 4 bases, 6 bases remained unmatched. CDR1 is ENHRY and CDR2 is SYGVKD in the germline V gene. The CDR3 here is CAIRIGTAYNEQFF. The CDR3 DNA reads as TGTGCCATCAGAATCGGGACAGCATACAATGAGCAGTTCTTC.

This clone was detected only a few times. The chain uses TRBV29-1 and TRBJ2-3; D gene ambiguous. V lost 6 bases to trimming and J lost 6 bases, with 7 bases between them. CDR3 length: 10 residues. The V gene's germline CDR1 is SQVTM and CDR2 ANQGSEA. CDR3 in DNA: TGCAGCGTCGTATTGGATACGCAGTATTTT. It translates to CSVVLDTQYF.

This chain connects TRBV6-1 to TRBJ2-7; the D is unclear. Germline loops: CDR1 MNHNS, CDR2 SASEGT. CDR3 length: 14 residues. V dropped 3 bases and J dropped 5 bases, with 14 bases sitting between them. The CDR3 bases are TGTGCCAGCAGTGAGTTGGCGGTGAGGAACGAGCAGTACTTC. Translation: CASSELAVRNEQYF.

In this sample, this clone turned up a few times. The V and J genes are TRBV13 and TRBJ2-5; D is ambiguous. CDR3 length: 12 amino acids. V shed 1 base and J shed 5 bases, with 5 bases lying between them. The V gene's germline CDR1 is PRHDT and CDR2 FYEKMQ (reference sequence). CDR3 bases: TGTGCCAGCAGCTTAGACGGGGAGACCCAGTACTTC. The encoded protein is CASSLDGETQYF.

This clone has more than one count but fewer than ten. The chain combines TRBV29-1 with TRBJ2-7, with 7 nucleotides matching TRBD1. Trimming at V came to 5 bases and at J to 0 bases, leaving 7 bases not matched to a gene. Germline assignment: CDR1 SQVTM and CDR2 ANQGSEA. The CDR3 has 14 amino acids. CDR3 nucleotides: TGCAGCGTTCGGGGACAGTCGAGCTCCTACGAGCAGTACTTC. Amino acid sequence: CSVRGQSSSYEQYF.

The chain carries TRBV29-1 and TRBJ2-3; 13 bases line up with TRBD2. The CDR3 is 16 residues long. CDR1 and CDR2 from the germline V gene are SQVTM and ANQGSEA. V trimming: 5 bases; J trimming: 8 bases; junction bases outside the gene matches: 13. The CDR3 loop is CSVIGLAGAVGGTQYF. CDR3 bases: TGCAGCGTTATAGGACTAGCGGGGGCCGTAGGAGGTACGCAGTATTTT.

This clone has a handful of counts. The CDR3 region has the DNA TGCAGCGTCGCCAGGGGGGATGAAGCTTTCTTT. This translates into CSVARGDEAFF. The chain combines TRBV29-1 with TRBJ1-1; 7 nucleotides match TRBD1. This CDR3 is built from 11 residues. Trimming cost V 6 bases and J 7 bases; bases outside gene matches: 5. CDR1 is SQVTM and CDR2 is ANQGSEA in the germline V gene.

V gene TRBV19 combines with J gene TRBJ2-2, with D perhaps matching TRBD1 (5 bases). V shed 9 bases and J shed 1 base, with 12 bases lying between them. Germline CDR1 LNHDA, CDR2 SQIVND (reference sequence). The CDR3 spans 14 residues. CDR3: CASAFGQNTGELFF. The CDR3 bases are TGTGCCAGCGCCTTTGGACAGAACACCGGGGAGCTGTTTTTT.

The chain employs TRBV30 and TRBJ2-3; D is unresolved. This CDR3 is 15 amino acids long. Germline V gene data show CDR1 as GTSNPN and CDR2 as SVGIG (reference sequence). The V gene lost 0 bases and the J gene lost 6 bases, with 16 bases spanning the gap. This chain's CDR3 is CAWSVPRLKKDTQYF. DNA for the CDR3: TGTGCCTGGAGTGTGCCCCGGTTGAAGAAGGATACGCAGTATTTT.

This clone was found a few times. The chain couples TRBV15 to TRBJ2-5; TRBD1 matches at 8 bases. V lost 5 bases, J lost 4 bases, and 9 bases stayed unmatched. The CDR3 sequence is 15 residues long. From germline, CDR1 is LNHNV and CDR2 YYDKDF (reference sequence). The CDR3 protein is CATSPGSRGRETQYF. Written as DNA, the CDR3 is TGTGCCACCAGCCCCGGCAGCAGGGGGCGAGAGACCCAGTACTTC.

The chain employs TRBV28 and TRBJ2-1; D is unclear. CDR3 length: 11 amino acids. The V gene's germline CDR1 is MDHEN and CDR2 SYDVKM. Deletions cut 1 base from V and 9 bases from J, with 4 bases between. CDR3 region: CASSLSLEQFF. DNA of the CDR3: TGTGCCAGCAGTTTATCGCTTGAGCAGTTCTTC.

CDR3 region: CASSRGTANTGELFF. CDR3 DNA sequence: TGTGCCAGCAGCCGGGGGACAGCGAACACCGGGGAGCTGTTTTTT. The chain uses TRBV27 and TRBJ2-2, with D possibly TRBD1 on 7 matching bases. V was trimmed by 6 bases and J by 0 bases, leaving 11 bases between them. The CDR3 has 15 residues. Looked up from germline, CDR1 is MNHEY and CDR2 is SMNVEV (reference sequence).